Listed below are T cell receptor beta chains from one sample, sequenced in a study of radiation and T cells in renal cell carcinoma. Data came from immunoSEQ multiplex PCR; TCRdb stores just in-frame clones and leaves some out. This sample has approximately 70,000 clones; more than 60% occur once, and the top ten carry approximately 6.6%. The starting material was blood, obtained from a patient whose treatment included radiotherapy and nephrectomy. These receptors were obtained from a man aged 55-75 years with renal cell carcinoma. Both conserved end residues are part of each CDR3. Fields, in order: CDR3 DNA, CDR3 protein, J gene, D gene, V gene, clone size. A D gene is named only where the DNA matches it firmly. The listing skips clone size in some rows; elsewhere it reads once, few, many or a size class.

cdr3_nt: TGTGCCAGCAGCGTAGCAGGGGGTCTGGCTGAAGCTTTCTTT
cdr3_aa: CASSVAGGLAEAFF
j_call: TRBJ1-1
d_call: TRBD1
v_call: TRBV27
clone_size: NA

cdr3_nt: TGCGCCAGCAGCTTGAGAGAAGAGACCCAGTACTTC
cdr3_aa: CASSLREETQYF
j_call: TRBJ2-5
d_call: NA
v_call: TRBV5-1
clone_size: NA

cdr3_nt: TGTGCCAGCAGTTACCAGGGGCAAGAGACCCAGTACTTC
cdr3_aa: CASSYQGQETQYF
j_call: TRBJ2-5
d_call: NA
v_call: TRBV6-5
clone_size: NA

cdr3_nt: TGTGCCAGCAGCCTGACTAGCGGGGGGGTCTACGAGCAGTACTTC
cdr3_aa: CASSLTSGGVYEQYF
j_call: TRBJ2-7
d_call: TRBD2
v_call: TRBV7-6
clone_size: many

cdr3_nt: TGTGCCAGCAGCCCCACGACATCGGCTAATCAGCCCCAGCATTTT
cdr3_aa: CASSPTTSANQPQHF
j_call: TRBJ1-5
d_call: NA
v_call: TRBV6-1
clone_size: NA

cdr3_nt: TGTGCCAGTAGTACGACAGGGGGAGGGCAGCCCCAGCATTTT
cdr3_aa: CASSTTGGGQPQHF
j_call: TRBJ1-5
d_call: TRBD1
v_call: TRBV19
clone_size: NA

cdr3_nt: TGCGCCACCAGAGGACAGGGGGCCCATGAGCAGTTCTTC
cdr3_aa: CATRGQGAHEQFF
j_call: TRBJ2-1
d_call: TRBD1
v_call: TRBV5-1
clone_size: once

cdr3_nt: TGTGCCATCAGTCATCCCCAGTATGAGGACTCAAACTATGGCTACACCTTC
cdr3_aa: CAISHPQYEDSNYGYTF
j_call: TRBJ1-2
d_call: NA
v_call: TRBV10-3
clone_size: once

cdr3_nt: TGTGCCAGCAGCGGGAGTCCTAGCGGGGGCACAGATACGCAGTATTTT
cdr3_aa: CASSGSPSGGTDTQYF
j_call: TRBJ2-3
d_call: TRBD2
v_call: TRBV9
clone_size: once

cdr3_nt: TGTGCCAGCAGCTTCGCAGGCAGCTCCTACGAGCAGTACTTC
cdr3_aa: CASSFAGSSYEQYF
j_call: TRBJ2-7
d_call: NA
v_call: TRBV9
clone_size: NA

cdr3_nt: TGTGCCAGCACTCAAGACAGGGACGGGCAGCCCCAGCATTTT
cdr3_aa: CASTQDRDGQPQHF
j_call: TRBJ1-5
d_call: TRBD1
v_call: TRBV6-1
clone_size: NA

cdr3_nt: TGTGCCAGCAGCTTGCGGACACGTGAACAAGAGACCCAGTACTTC
cdr3_aa: CASSLRTREQETQYF
j_call: TRBJ2-5
d_call: NA
v_call: TRBV5-6
clone_size: NA

cdr3_nt: TGTGCCAGCAGCTCGAGACGGACTAGCGGAGAGACCCAGTACTTC
cdr3_aa: CASSSRRTSGETQYF
j_call: TRBJ2-5
d_call: TRBD2
v_call: TRBV11-3
clone_size: NA

cdr3_nt: TGCGCCAGCAGCCCCGGGAGGTCACAGGGGGATGATACGCAGTATTTT
cdr3_aa: CASSPGRSQGDDTQYF
j_call: TRBJ2-3
d_call: NA
v_call: TRBV4-3
clone_size: NA

cdr3_nt: TGTGCCAGCAGTGAAAGACAGGCTACAGATACGCAGTATTTT
cdr3_aa: CASSERQATDTQYF
j_call: TRBJ2-3
d_call: NA
v_call: TRBV6-1
clone_size: once

cdr3_nt: TGCGCCAGCAGCCCCGACTTATTCGGGCCCACTGAAGCTTTCTTT
cdr3_aa: CASSPDLFGPTEAFF
j_call: TRBJ1-1
d_call: NA
v_call: TRBV5-1
clone_size: NA

cdr3_nt: TGCAGCGTTGAGGCCGGGACTAGGGGACAGGGCTCCTACGAGCAGTACTTC
cdr3_aa: CSVEAGTRGQGSYEQYF
j_call: TRBJ2-7
d_call: NA
v_call: TRBV29-1
clone_size: NA

cdr3_nt: TGTGCCAGCAGCTTGGCGCGGTTGAACACTGAAGCTTTCTTT
cdr3_aa: CASSLARLNTEAFF
j_call: TRBJ1-1
d_call: NA
v_call: TRBV5-6
clone_size: once

cdr3_nt: TGTGCCAGTAGTTCGGTTAGTGAGCAGTTCTTC
cdr3_aa: CASSSVSEQFF
j_call: TRBJ2-1
d_call: NA
v_call: TRBV19
clone_size: NA

cdr3_nt: TGTGCCACCTCCTCTGAAGCCGGCTATGGCTACACCTTC
cdr3_aa: CATSSEAGYGYTF
j_call: TRBJ1-2
d_call: NA
v_call: TRBV2
clone_size: few

cdr3_nt: TGTGCCAGCTCACCCGGGACAGGATGGGCCAACGTCCTGACTTTC
cdr3_aa: CASSPGTGWANVLTF
j_call: TRBJ2-6
d_call: TRBD1
v_call: TRBV18
clone_size: NA

cdr3_nt: TGTGCCAGCAGCGTAGTGGGGGAGACTAGCGGGATTGAGCAGTTCTTC
cdr3_aa: CASSVVGETSGIEQFF
j_call: TRBJ2-1
d_call: TRBD2
v_call: TRBV9
clone_size: NA

cdr3_nt: TGTGCCAAATCAGAGCCCGGGACTAAGTGCAATCACGAGACCCAGTACTTC
cdr3_aa: CAKSEPGTKCNHETQYF
j_call: TRBJ2-5
d_call: TRBD2
v_call: TRBV19
clone_size: NA

cdr3_nt: TGCGCCAGCAGCTCAGGACTAGCGGGGGACTACGAGCAGTACTTC
cdr3_aa: CASSSGLAGDYEQYF
j_call: TRBJ2-7
d_call: TRBD2
v_call: TRBV5-1
clone_size: NA

cdr3_nt: TGCAGCGTTATTCCGACAGGGGGGAGCCAGCCCCAGCATTTT
cdr3_aa: CSVIPTGGSQPQHF
j_call: TRBJ1-5
d_call: TRBD1
v_call: TRBV29-1
clone_size: NA

cdr3_nt: TGTGCCAGCAGCGTAGGACCTAGCGGGGGGGCTAGTGAGCAGTTCTTC
cdr3_aa: CASSVGPSGGASEQFF
j_call: TRBJ2-1
d_call: TRBD2
v_call: TRBV9
clone_size: once

cdr3_nt: TGTGCCAGCAGCCAAGATCACTTGGGAGTCCTCCCTAACAATGAGCAGTTCTTC
cdr3_aa: CASSQDHLGVLPNNEQFF
j_call: TRBJ2-1
d_call: NA
v_call: TRBV14
clone_size: NA